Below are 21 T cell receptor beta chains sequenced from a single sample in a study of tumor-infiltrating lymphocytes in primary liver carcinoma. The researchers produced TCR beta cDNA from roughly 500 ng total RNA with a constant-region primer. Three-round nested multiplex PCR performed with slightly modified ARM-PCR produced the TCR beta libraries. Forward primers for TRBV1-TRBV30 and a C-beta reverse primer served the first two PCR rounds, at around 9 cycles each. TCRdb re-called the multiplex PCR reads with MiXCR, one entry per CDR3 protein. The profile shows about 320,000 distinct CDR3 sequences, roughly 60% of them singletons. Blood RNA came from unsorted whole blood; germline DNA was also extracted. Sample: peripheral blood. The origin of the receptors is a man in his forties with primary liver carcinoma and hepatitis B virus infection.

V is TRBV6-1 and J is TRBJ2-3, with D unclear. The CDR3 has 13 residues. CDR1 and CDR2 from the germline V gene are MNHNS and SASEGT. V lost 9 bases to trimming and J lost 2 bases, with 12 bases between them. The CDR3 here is CASAVTYTDTQYF. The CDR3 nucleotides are TGTGCCAGTGCAGTGACCTACACAGATACGCAGTATTTT.

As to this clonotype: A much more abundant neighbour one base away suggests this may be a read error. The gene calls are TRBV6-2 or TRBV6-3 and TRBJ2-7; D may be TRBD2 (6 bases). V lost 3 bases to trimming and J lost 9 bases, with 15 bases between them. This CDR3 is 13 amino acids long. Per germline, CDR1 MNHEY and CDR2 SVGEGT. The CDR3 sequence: CASSYTKLGGQYF. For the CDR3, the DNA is TGTGCCAGCAGTTATACGAAGCTGGGGGGGCAGTACTTC.

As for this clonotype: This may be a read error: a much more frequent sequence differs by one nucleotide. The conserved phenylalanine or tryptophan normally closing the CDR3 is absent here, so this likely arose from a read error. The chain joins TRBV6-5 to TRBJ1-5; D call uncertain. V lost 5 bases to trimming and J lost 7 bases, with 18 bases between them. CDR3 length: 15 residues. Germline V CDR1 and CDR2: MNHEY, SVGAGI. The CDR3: CASSPSTPADQPQHC. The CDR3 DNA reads TGTGCCAGCAGTCCTTCGACTCCAGCCGACCAGCCCCAGCATTGT.

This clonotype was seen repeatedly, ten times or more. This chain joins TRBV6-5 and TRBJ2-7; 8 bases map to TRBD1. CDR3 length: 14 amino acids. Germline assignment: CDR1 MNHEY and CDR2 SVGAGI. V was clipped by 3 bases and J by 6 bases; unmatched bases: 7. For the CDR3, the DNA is TGTGCCAGCAGTTATGGTCAGGGGGCCCTCGAGCAGTACTTC. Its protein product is CASSYGQGALEQYF.

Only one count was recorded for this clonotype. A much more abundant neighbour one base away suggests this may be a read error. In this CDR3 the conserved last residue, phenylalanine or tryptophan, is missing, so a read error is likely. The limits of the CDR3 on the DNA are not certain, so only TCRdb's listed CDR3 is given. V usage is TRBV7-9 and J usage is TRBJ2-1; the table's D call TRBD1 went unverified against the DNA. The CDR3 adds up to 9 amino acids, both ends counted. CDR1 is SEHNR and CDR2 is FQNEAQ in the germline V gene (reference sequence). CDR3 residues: CASIKQAGL.

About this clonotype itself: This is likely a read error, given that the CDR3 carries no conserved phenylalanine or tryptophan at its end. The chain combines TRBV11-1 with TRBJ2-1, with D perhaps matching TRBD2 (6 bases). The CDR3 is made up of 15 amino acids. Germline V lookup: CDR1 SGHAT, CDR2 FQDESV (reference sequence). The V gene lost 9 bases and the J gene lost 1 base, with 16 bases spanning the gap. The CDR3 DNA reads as TGTGCCAGGAGGGACTCTAGCTCATCCTACAATGAGCAGTTCTTA. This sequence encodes CARRDSSSSYNEQFL.

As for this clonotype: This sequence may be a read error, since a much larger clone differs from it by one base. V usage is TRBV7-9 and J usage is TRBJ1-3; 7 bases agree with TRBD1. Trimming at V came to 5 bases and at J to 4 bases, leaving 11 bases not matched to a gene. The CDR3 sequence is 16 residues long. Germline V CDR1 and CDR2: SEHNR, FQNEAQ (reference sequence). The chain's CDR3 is CASSLVGDSRGNTIYF. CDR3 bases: TGTGCCAGCAGCCTCGTCGGGGACAGCCGAGGAAACACCATATATTTT.

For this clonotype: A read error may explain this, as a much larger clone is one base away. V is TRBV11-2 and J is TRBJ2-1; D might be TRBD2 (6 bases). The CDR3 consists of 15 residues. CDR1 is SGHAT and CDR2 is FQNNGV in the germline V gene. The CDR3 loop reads CACSLNRGNYNEQFF. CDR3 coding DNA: TGTGCCTGCAGCTTAAATCGCGGGAATTACAATGAGCAGTTCTTC.

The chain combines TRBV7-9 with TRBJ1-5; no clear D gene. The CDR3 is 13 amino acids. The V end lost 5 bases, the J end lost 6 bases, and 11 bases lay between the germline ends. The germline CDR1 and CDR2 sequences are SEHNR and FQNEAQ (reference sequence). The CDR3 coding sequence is TGTGCCAGCAGCCCCGACCACAGTCAGCCCCAGCATTTT. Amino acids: CASSPDHSQPQHF.

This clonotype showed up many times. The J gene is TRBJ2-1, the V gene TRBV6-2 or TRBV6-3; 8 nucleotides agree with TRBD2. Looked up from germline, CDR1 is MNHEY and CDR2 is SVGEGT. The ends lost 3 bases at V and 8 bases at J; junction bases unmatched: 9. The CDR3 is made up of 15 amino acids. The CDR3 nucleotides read TGTGCCAGCAGTTATTTAGCGGGAAAAACCGATGAGCAGTTCTTC. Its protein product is CASSYLAGKTDEQFF.

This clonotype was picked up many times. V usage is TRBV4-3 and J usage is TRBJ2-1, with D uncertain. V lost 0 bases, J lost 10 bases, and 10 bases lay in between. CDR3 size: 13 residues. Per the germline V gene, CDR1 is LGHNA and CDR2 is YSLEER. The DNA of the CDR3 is TGCGCCAGCAGCCAAGAAAGAAGGAGCGAGCAGTTCTTC. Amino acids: CASSQERRSEQFF.

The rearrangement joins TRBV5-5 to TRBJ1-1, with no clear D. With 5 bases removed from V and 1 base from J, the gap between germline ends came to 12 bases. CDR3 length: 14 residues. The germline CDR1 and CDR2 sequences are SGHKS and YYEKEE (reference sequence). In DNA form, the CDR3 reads TGTGCCAGCAGTCGGACGACAACGAACACTGAAGCTTTCTTT. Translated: CASSRTTTNTEAFF.

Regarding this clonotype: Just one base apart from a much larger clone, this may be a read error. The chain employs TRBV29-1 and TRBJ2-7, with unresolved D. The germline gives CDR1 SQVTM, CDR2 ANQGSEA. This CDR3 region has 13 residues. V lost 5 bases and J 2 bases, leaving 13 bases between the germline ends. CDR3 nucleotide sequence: TGCAGCGTTTCGATCGGAGCAACCTACGAGCAGTACTTC. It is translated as CSVSIGATYEQYF.

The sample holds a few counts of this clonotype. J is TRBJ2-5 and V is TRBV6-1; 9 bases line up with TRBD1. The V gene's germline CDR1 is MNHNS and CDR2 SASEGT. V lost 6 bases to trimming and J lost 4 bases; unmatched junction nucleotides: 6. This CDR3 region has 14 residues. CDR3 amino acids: CASRIPGQGETQYF. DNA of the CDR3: TGTGCCAGCAGAATCCCGGGACAGGGAGAGACCCAGTACTTC.

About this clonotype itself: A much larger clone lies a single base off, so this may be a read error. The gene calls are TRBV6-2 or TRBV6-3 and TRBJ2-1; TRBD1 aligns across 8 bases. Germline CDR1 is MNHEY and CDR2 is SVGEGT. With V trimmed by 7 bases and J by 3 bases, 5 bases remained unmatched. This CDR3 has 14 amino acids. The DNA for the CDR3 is TGTGCCAGCAATCCCGGGACAGGCTACAATGAGCAGTTCTTC. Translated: CASNPGTGYNEQFF.

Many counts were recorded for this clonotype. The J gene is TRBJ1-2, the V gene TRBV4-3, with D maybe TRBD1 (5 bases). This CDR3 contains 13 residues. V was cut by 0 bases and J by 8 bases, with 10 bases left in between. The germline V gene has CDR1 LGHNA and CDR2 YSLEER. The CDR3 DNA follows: TGCGCCAGCAGCCAAGAAGGGGAAGGAGGCTACACCTTC. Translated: CASSQEGEGGYTF.

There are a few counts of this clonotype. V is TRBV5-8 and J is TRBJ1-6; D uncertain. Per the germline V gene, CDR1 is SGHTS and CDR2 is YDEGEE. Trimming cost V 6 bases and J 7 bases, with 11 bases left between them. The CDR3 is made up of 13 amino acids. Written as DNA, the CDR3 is TGTGCCAGCAAACTCTCCGGGAATTCACCCCTCCACTTT. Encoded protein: CASKLSGNSPLHF.

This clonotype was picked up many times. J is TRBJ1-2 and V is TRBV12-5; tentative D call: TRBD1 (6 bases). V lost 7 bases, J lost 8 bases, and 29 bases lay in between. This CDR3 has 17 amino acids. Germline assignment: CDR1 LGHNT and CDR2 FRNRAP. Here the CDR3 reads CASAPAMVGGALGGYTF. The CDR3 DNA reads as TGTGCTAGTGCCCCGGCTATGGTGGGGGGCGCCCTCGGGGGCTACACCTTC.

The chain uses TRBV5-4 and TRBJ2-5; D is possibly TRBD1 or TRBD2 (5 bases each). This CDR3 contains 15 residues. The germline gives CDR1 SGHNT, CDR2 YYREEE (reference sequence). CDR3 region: CTSSLDGDGQETQYF. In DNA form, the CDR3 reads TGTACGAGCAGCTTGGACGGGGACGGCCAAGAGACCCAGTACTTC.

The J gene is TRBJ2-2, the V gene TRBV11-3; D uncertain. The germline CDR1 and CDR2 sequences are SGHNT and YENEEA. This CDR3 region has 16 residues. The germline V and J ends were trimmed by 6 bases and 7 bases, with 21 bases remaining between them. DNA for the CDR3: TGTGCCAGCAGTCCCGCATGGGGTTCGTTCATCGGGGAGCTGTTTTTT. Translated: CASSPAWGSFIGELFF.

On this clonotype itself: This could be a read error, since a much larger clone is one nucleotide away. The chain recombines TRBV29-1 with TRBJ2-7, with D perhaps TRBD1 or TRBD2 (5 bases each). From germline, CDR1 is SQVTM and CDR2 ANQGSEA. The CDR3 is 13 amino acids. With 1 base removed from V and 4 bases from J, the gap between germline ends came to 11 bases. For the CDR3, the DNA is TGCAGCGTTGAAGGGGACGAGGAGTACGAGCAGTACTTC. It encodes CSVEGDEEYEQYF.